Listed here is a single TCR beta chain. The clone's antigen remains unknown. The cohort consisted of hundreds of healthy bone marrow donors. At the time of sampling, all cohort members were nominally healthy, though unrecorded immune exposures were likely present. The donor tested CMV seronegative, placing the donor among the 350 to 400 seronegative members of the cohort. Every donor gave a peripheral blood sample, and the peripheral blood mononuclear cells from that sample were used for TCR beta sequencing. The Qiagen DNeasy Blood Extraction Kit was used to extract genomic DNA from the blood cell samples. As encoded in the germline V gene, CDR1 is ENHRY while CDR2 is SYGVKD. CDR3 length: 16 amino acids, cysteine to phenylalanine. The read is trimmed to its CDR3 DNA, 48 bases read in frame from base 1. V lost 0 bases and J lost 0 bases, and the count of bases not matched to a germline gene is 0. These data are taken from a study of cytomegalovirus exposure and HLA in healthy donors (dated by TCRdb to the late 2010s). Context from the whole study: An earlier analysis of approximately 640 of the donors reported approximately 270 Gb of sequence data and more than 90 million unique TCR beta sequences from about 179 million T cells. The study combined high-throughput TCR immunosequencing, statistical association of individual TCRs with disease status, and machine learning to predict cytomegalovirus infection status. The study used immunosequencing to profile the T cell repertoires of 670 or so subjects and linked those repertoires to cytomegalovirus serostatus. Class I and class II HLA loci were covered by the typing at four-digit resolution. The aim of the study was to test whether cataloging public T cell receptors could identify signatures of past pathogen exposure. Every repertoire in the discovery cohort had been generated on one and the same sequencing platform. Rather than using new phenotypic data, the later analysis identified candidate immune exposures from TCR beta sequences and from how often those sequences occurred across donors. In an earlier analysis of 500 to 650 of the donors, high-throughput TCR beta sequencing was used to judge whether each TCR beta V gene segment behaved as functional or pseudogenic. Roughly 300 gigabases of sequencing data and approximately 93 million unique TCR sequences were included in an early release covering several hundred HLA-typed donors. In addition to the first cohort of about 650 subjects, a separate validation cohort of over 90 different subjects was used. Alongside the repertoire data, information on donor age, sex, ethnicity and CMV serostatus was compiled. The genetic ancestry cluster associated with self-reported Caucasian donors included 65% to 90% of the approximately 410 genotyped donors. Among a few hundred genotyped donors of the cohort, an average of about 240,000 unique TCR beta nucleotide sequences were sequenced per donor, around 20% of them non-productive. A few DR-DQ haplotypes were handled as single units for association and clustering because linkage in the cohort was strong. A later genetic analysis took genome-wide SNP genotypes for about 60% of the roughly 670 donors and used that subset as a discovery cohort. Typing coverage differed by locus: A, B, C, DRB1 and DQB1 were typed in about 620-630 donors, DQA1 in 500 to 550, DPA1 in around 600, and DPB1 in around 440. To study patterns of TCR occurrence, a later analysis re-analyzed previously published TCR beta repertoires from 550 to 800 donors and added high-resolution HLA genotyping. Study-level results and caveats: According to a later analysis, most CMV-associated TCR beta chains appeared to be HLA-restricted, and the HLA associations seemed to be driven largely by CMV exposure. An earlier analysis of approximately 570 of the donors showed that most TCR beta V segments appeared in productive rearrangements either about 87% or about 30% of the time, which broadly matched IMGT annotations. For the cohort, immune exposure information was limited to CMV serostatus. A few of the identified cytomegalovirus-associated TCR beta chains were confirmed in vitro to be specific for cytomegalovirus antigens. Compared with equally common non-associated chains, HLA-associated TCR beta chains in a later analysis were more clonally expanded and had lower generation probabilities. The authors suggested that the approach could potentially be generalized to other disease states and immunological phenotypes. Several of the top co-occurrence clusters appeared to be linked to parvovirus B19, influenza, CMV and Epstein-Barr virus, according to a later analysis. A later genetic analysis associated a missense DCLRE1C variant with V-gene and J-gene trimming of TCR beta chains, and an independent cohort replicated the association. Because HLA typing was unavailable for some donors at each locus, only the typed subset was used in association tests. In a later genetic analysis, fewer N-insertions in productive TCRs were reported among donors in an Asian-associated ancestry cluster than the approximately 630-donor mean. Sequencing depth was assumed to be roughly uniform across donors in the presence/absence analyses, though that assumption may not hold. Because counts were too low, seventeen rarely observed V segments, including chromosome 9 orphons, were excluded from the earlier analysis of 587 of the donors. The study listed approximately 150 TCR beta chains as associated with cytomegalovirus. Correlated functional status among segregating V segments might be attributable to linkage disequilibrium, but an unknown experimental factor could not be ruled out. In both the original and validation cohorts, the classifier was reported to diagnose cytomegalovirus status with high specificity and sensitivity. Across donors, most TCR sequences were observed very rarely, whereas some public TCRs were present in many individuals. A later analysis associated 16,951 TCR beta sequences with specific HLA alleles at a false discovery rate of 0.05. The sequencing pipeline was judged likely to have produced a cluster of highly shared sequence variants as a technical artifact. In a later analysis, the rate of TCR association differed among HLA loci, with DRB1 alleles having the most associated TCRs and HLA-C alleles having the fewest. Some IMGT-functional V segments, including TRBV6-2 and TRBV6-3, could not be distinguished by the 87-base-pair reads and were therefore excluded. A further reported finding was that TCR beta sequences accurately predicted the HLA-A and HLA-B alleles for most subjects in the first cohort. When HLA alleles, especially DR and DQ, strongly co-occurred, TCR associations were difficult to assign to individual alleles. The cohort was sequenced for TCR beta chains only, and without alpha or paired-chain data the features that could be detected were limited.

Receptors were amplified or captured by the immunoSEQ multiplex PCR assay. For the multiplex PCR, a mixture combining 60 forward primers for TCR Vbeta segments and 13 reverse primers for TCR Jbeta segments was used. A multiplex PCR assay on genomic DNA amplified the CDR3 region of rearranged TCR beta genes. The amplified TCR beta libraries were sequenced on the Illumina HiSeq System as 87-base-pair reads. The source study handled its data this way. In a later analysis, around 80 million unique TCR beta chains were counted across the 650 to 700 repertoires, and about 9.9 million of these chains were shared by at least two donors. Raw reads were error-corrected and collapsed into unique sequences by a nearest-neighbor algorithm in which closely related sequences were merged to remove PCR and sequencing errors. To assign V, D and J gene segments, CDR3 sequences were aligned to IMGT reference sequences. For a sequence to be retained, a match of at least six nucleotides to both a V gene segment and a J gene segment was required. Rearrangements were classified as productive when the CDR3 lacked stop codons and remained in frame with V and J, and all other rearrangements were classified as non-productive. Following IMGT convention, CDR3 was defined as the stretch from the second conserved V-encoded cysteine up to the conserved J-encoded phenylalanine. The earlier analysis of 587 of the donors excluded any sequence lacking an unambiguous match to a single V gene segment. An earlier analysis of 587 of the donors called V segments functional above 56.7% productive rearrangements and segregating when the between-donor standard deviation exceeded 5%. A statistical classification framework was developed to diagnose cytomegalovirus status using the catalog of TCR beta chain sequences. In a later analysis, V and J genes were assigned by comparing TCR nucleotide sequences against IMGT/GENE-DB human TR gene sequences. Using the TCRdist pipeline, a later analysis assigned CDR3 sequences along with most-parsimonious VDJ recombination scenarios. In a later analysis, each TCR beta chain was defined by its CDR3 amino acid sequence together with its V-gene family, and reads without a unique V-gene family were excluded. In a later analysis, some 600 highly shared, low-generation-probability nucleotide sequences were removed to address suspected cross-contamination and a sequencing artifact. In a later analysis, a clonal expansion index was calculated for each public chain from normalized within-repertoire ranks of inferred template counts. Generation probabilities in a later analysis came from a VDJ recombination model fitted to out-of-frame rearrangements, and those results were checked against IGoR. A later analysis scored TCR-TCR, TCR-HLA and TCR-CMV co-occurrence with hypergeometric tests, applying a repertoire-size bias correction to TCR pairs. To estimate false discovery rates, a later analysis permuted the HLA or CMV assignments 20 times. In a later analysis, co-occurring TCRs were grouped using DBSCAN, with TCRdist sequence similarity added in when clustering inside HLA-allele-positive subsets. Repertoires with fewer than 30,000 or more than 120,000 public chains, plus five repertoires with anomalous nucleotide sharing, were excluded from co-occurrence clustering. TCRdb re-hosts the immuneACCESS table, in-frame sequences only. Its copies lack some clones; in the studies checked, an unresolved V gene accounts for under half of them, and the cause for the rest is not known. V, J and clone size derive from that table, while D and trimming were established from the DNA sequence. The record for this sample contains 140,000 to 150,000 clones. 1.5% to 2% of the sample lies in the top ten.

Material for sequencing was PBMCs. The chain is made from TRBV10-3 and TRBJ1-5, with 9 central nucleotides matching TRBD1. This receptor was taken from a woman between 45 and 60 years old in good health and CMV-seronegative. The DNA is TGTGCCATCAGTGAGTCGGGACAGGGTAGCAATCAGCCCCAGCATTTT. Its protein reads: CAISESGQGSNQPQHF.